These T cell receptor beta chains were read from a single sample in a study of cytomegalovirus exposure and HLA in healthy donors. The assay was immunoSEQ multiplex PCR, and TCRdb's table has in-frame clones only and misses some. The table includes some 170,000 clones, roughly 86% detected once. The sample taken for sequencing was PBMCs. These receptors were collected from a man aged 18 to 30 in good health and CMV-seropositive. The CDR3 runs from the conserved cysteine through the conserved F or W. A D gene is named only where the DNA matches it firmly. Size is omitted from some rows. Given values are once, few, many or a class for expanded clones.

CASSPIPSGRVDEQFF,TGTGCCAGCAGTCCCATTCCTAGCGGGAGGGTGGATGAGCAGTTCTTC,TRBV27,TRBD2,TRBJ2-1,-
CASSPQGNNYGYTF,TGTGCCAGCTCACCACAGGGGAATAACTATGGCTACACCTTC,TRBV18,-,TRBJ1-2,-
CANVQANTEAFF,TGTGCCAATGTGCAAGCGAACACTGAAGCTTTCTTT,TRBV27,-,TRBJ1-1,-
CASSDKDRLEAFF,TGTGCCAGCAGCGATAAGGACAGACTAGAAGCTTTCTTT,TRBV5-4,-,TRBJ1-1,-
CASSPKGGLTGSHYGYTF,TGTGCCAGCTCCCCCAAAGGGGGACTAACTGGATCCCACTATGGCTACACCTTC,TRBV18,-,TRBJ1-2,-
CASREGLAEPTDTQYF,TGCGCCAGCAGGGAGGGACTAGCGGAGCCCACAGATACGCAGTATTTT,TRBV5-1,TRBD2,TRBJ2-3,once
CASSLTRRYSNQPQHF,TGTGCCAGCAGCTTAACGCGGCGGTATAGCAATCAGCCCCAGCATTTT,TRBV7-3,-,TRBJ1-5,-
CASSSSGGGLNTEAFF,TGTGCCAGCAGCTCATCAGGGGGTGGATTGAACACTGAAGCTTTCTTT,TRBV7-8,TRBD1,TRBJ1-1,once
CASSPREGGGTDTQYF,TGTGCCAGCAGCCCGCGAGAGGGAGGAGGCACAGATACGCAGTATTTT,TRBV11-3,-,TRBJ2-3,-
CASSPGLARLTDTQYF,TGTGCCAGCAGCCCTGGACTAGCGAGACTCACAGATACGCAGTATTTT,TRBV4-2,TRBD2,TRBJ2-3,-
CASSLVAGQPQHF,TGTGCCAGCAGCTTGGTAGCGGGTCAGCCCCAGCATTTT,TRBV5-6,-,TRBJ1-5,few
CASSYWGGSTGELFF,TGTGCCAGCAGTTACTGGGGAGGCAGCACCGGGGAGCTGTTTTTT,TRBV6-5,-,TRBJ2-2,-
CASSMGAQGYTF,TGTGCCAGTAGTATGGGGGCGCAGGGCTACACCTTC,TRBV19,-,TRBJ1-2,-
CAWSGLGQGFNLVETQYF,TGTGCCTGGAGTGGATTAGGACAGGGTTTTAATTTGGTGGAGACCCAGTACTTC,TRBV30,TRBD1,TRBJ2-5,-
CASSPLYGLAGGPKNIQYF,TGTGCCAGCTCACCACTATATGGACTAGCGGGTGGGCCCAAAAACATTCAGTACTTC,TRBV18,TRBD2,TRBJ2-4,-
CASSPPGTGGTQYF,TGTGCCAGCAGCCCCCCGGGGACTGGGGGGACCCAGTACTTC,TRBV7-2,-,TRBJ2-5,-
CAWSVAGGTEAFF,TGTGCCTGGAGTGTAGCCGGGGGCACTGAAGCTTTCTTT,TRBV30,-,TRBJ1-1,-
CASSYGTGQEDEYF,TGTGCCAGCAGTTACGGGACAGGGCAGGAAGATGAGTACTTC,TRBV6-6,TRBD1,TRBJ2-7,-
CASSDRWGSGYGGYTF,TGTGCCAGCAGTGATCGATGGGGCTCAGGGTACGGTGGCTACACCTTC,TRBV25-1,-,TRBJ1-2,few
CSALEETQYF,TGCAGTGCTCTGGAGGAGACCCAGTACTTC,TRBV20-1,-,TRBJ2-5,-
CASSAPGAPNHEQYF,TGTGCCAGCAGCGCTCCAGGGGCTCCGAACCACGAGCAGTACTTC,TRBV9,-,TRBJ2-7,few
CASSWTSEALGEQYF,TGTGCCAGCAGCTGGACTAGCGAGGCCCTCGGCGAGCAGTACTTC,TRBV6-6,TRBD2,TRBJ2-7,-
CASSQELGAGTSGWELFF,TGTGCCAGCAGCCAAGAATTGGGGGCCGGGACTAGCGGGTGGGAGCTGTTTTTT,TRBV4-2,TRBD2,TRBJ2-2,-
CASSLGQGPSYEQYF,TGTGCCAGCAGCTTGGGACAGGGCCCCTCCTACGAGCAGTACTTC,TRBV5-4,TRBD1,TRBJ2-7,-
CATSPGHQNTEAFF,TGTGCCACCTCACCGGGACACCAGAACACTGAAGCTTTCTTT,TRBV10-3,-,TRBJ1-1,-
CSGRGGRGTQYF,TGCAGCGGGCGAGGGGGCAGAGGGACCCAGTACTTC,TRBV29-1,TRBD1,TRBJ2-5,once
CASSLALLAGGPGSYEQYF,TGTGCCAGCAGCTTAGCGCTACTAGCGGGGGGGCCGGGGTCCTACGAGCAGTACTTC,TRBV7-9,TRBD2,TRBJ2-7,-
CASTAGTARNSPLHF,TGTGCCAGCACCGCCGGGACAGCGAGAAATTCACCCCTCCACTTT,TRBV6-5,TRBD1,TRBJ1-6,-
CATSRGSGRERSGNTIYF,TGTGCCACCAGCAGAGGGAGCGGGAGGGAGAGGTCTGGAAACACCATATATTTT,TRBV15,-,TRBJ1-3,-
CASSQVGHDRADTQYF,TGCGCCAGCAGCCAAGTCGGGCATGACAGGGCAGATACGCAGTATTTT,TRBV4-3,TRBD1,TRBJ2-3,-
CASNYGRGPF,TGTGCCAGCAATTATGGGAGAGGGCCCTTC,TRBV6-6,-,TRBJ1-2,-
CASSLGQGGTEAFF,TGTGCCAGCAGCTTAGGACAGGGGGGCACTGAAGCTTTCTTT,TRBV9,TRBD1,TRBJ1-1,-
CASSQVGNKGESSYEQYF,TGCGCCAGCAGCCAAGTGGGCAACAAGGGGGAGAGCAGTTACGAGCAGTACTTC,TRBV4-1,-,TRBJ2-7,-
CASSLRTSKGNEQFF,TGTGCCAGCAGTTTAAGGACTAGCAAGGGCAATGAGCAGTTCTTC,TRBV27,TRBD2,TRBJ2-1,-
CASSLPGHNNEQFF,TGTGCCAGCAGCCTGCCGGGACATAACAATGAGCAGTTCTTC,TRBV7-3,-,TRBJ2-1,-
CASRTLDRAEQYF,TGTGCCAGCAGAACTCTTGACAGGGCCGAGCAGTACTTC,TRBV6-5,TRBD1,TRBJ2-7,-
CASSLGTSLNQETQYF,TGTGCCAGCAGCTTAGGGACTAGCCTAAACCAAGAGACCCAGTACTTC,TRBV13,TRBD2,TRBJ2-5,-
CASSLLSSGGRYNEQFF,TGTGCCAGCAGCTTATTATCTAGCGGAGGACGATACAATGAGCAGTTCTTC,TRBV7-9,TRBD2,TRBJ2-1,once
CASSGQVSGNTIYF,TGTGCCAGCAGCGGACAGGTCTCTGGAAACACCATATATTTT,TRBV9,-,TRBJ1-3,-
CASSPGTGVTYEQYF,TGTGCCAGCAGCCCGGGGACAGGGGTTACCTACGAGCAGTACTTC,TRBV5-6,TRBD1,TRBJ2-7,-
CASRGQGRAADTQYF,TGTGCCAGCAGGGGACAGGGGCGGGCAGCAGATACGCAGTATTTT,TRBV27,TRBD1,TRBJ2-3,-
CASSVWGLASGEQFF,TGTGCCAGCAGCGTATGGGGACTAGCGTCCGGTGAGCAGTTCTTC,TRBV9,TRBD2,TRBJ2-1,once
CASSLHGTSGIYEQYF,TGTGCCAGCAGTCTCCACGGGACTAGCGGGATTTACGAGCAGTACTTC,TRBV27,TRBD2,TRBJ2-7,-